This T cell receptor (beta chain) was obtained from a study of blood T cell repertoires in COVID-19. As for the study in general: Specimens from acute and convalescent COVID-19 originated in the United States, Italy and Spain. PBMCs, B-cell-depleted T cells, or T cells provided the cDNA or gDNA that made up the material.

Seattle's enrolled individuals joined amid active infection and were then monitored longitudinally. Authors' data handling: Estimates of nucleated cell counts were drawn from the amplification of reference gene primers. Sequencing used immunoSEQ multiplex PCR; TCRdb keeps in-frame clones, though not all of them. The V and J calls and clone size are taken from that table; D and trimming were inferred from the DNA. In the table there are a few hundred thousand clones, 88% of which are singletons. Trimming cost V 4 bases and J 3 bases, with 10 bases left between them. Germline V gives CDR1 MNHEY, CDR2 SVGAGI. CDR3 size: 13 residues.

The chain recombines TRBV6-5 with TRBJ2-7; possible D gene TRBD1, 6 bases. Sequencing used peripheral blood. The TCR was taken from a woman in her seventies with COVID-19, enrolled during active disease. The CDR3 region is CASSSGTFYEQYF. The CDR3 DNA follows: TGTGCCAGCAGTTCCGGGACATTCTACGAGCAGTACTTC.